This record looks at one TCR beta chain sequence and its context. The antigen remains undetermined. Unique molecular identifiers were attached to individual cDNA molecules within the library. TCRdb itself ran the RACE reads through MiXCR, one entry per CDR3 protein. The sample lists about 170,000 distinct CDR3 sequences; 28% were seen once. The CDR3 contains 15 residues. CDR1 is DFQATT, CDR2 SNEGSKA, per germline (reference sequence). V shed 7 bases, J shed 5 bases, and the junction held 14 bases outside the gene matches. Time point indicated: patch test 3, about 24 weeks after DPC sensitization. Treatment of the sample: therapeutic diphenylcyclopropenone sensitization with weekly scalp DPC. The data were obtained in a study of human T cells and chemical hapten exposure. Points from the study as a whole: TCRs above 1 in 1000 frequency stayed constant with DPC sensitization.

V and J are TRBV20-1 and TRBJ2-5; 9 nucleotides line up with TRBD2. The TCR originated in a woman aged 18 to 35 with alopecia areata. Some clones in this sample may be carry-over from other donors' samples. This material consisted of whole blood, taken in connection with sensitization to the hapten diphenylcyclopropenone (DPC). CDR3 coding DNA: TGCAGTGGAAGAGGCGGGGGGGCCGCGACGGAGACCCAGTACTTC. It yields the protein CSGRGGGAATETQYF.